These 21 T cell receptor beta chains were sequenced from one sample in a study of CD8+ T cells in alopecia areata. RNA extraction was followed by reverse transcription into cDNA, which acted as the sequencing template. The method was immunoSEQ multiplex PCR; TCRdb's version includes in-frame clones alone and lacks a portion of them. The sample contains about 270,000 clones, none of them singletons. Cells pooled from cutaneous lymph nodes were sorted on CD4, CD8alpha, NKG2D, NKG2ACE and other markers. Sequenced sample: CD4+ T cells sorted from a lymph node. These receptors originate from a C3H/HeJ mouse with alopecia areata. Mice of this strain are of MHC haplotype H2-k.

As for this clone: Mouse germline and gene names are used. The CDR3 goes on 4 residues after the read ends, and that part is filled in from the germline J gene. V and J are TRBV1 and TRBJ2-1; weak D call: TRBD1 (6 bases). CDR3 length equals 12 residues. In germline, CDR1 is NSQYPW, CDR2 LRSPGD (reference sequence). The sequenced CDR3 bases are TGCACCTGCAGTACACAGGGAGCT. It encodes CTCSTQGA. The CDR3, in full, reads CTCSTQGAEQFF. Full variable domain (outside the CDR3, taken from reference TRBV1 and TRBJ2-1): VTLLEQNPRWRLVPRGQAVNLRCILKNSQYPWMSWYQQDLQKQLQWLFTLRSPGDKEVKSLPGADYLATRVTDTELRLQVANMSQGRTLYCTCSTQGAEQFFGPGTRLTVL.

This clone was seen a few times. Each gene name is a mouse one. The read terminates 4 residues ahead of where the CDR3 ends, so the germline J gene completes it. The gene calls are TRBV5 and TRBJ2-1; TRBD1 matches at 7 bases. Per germline, CDR1 LGHNA and CDR2 YNLKQL (reference sequence). This CDR3 region has 15 residues. V dropped 1 base and J dropped 2; count of bases not matched to a gene: 2. The CDR3 DNA, read in part, is TGTGCCAGCAGCCAAGCCGGGACAGACTATGCT. It encodes CASSQAGTDYA. The complete CDR3 reads CASSQAGTDYAEQFF.

This clone was seen only a few times. Gene names refer to mouse genes. The read ends 4 residues before the CDR3 terminus; that terminus is restored from the germline J gene. This chain links TRBV14 with TRBJ2-7; 7 bases agree with TRBD1. V shed 9 bases, J shed 0 bases, and the junction held 3 bases outside the gene matches. CDR3 length: 12 residues. Per the germline V gene, CDR1 is SGHDT and CDR2 is FRDEAV. Incomplete CDR3 DNA: TGTGCCATCGGGACAGACTCCTAT. Its translation: CAIGTDSY. The complete CDR3 reads CAIGTDSYEQYF.

This clone occurred a few times. Gene names and germline refer to mouse. The read finishes 4 residues shy of the CDR3 end, and the germline J gene is used to complete it. V and J are TRBV1 and TRBJ2-5; the match to TRBD2 covers 7 bases. The CDR3 contains 14 residues. From germline, CDR1 is NSQYPW and CDR2 LRSPGD (reference sequence). The sequenced CDR3 bases are TGCACCTGCAGTCGATGGGGGGAAGGAGAC. Translation gives CTCSRWGEGD. In full, the CDR3 is CTCSRWGEGDTQYF.

About this clone itself: The genes and germline here are from mouse. The sequenced fragment ends 4 residues before the CDR3 boundary, so the rest is inferred from the germline J gene. The same CDR3 arises from other DNA sequences in this sample as well. The V call is TRBV1, the J call TRBJ2-3; 10 bases are shared with TRBD1. V shed 3 bases, J shed 3 bases, and the junction held 3 bases outside the gene matches. Germline V lookup: CDR1 NSQYPW, CDR2 LRSPGD (reference sequence). The CDR3 runs to 15 residues. This CDR3 reads CTCSAPTGGAETLYF. Incomplete CDR3 DNA: TGCACCTGCAGTGCCCCGACAGGGGGCGCAGAA.

Concerning this clone: Mouse names are used for the genes. The read falls 4 residues short of the CDR3 end, and the missing part is taken from the germline J gene. The V call is TRBV13-1, the J call TRBJ2-7; the match to TRBD2 covers 8 bases. This CDR3 is 17 amino acids long. J lost 0 bases, V lost 1 base, and 9 bases had no gene match. Germline CDR1 and CDR2: NSHNY and SYGAGN. CDR3 DNA, as far as it was read: TGTGCCAGCAGTGATAGTGGGCTGGGGGGACTCTCCTAT. Its translation is CASSDSGLGGLSY. The whole CDR3 protein reads CASSDSGLGGLSYEQYF.

This clone turned up a few times. Gene names refer to mouse genes. The read stops 4 residues short of the end of the CDR3; the missing end is completed from the germline J gene. This specimen includes other DNA sequences encoding the same CDR3. The chain employs TRBV31 and TRBJ1-2, with D perhaps TRBD1 (5 bases). Looked up from germline, CDR1 is GKSSPN and CDR2 is SITVG. Trimming stripped 1 base from V and 3 bases from J, with 9 bases between. The CDR3 loop spans 13 amino acids. This chain's CDR3 is CAWSPTGYSDYTF. Partial CDR3 DNA: TGTGCCTGGAGTCCTACAGGTTACTCC.

Comments on this clone: Gene labels here are mouse ones. The read comes to an end 4 residues before the CDR3 does, leaving the germline J gene to fill in the end. The sample holds other DNA sequences that translate to the same CDR3. This sequence joins TRBV31 and TRBJ2-7, with 8 positions matching TRBD2. Per germline, CDR1 GKSSPN and CDR2 SITVG. The CDR3 is 13 amino acids. Incomplete CDR3 DNA: TGTGCCTGGAGTCTAGCTGGGGGGTAT. Translation: CAWSLAGGY. The full CDR3 sequence reads CAWSLAGGYEQYF.

This clone was detected only a few times. These gene names are mouse names. The CDR3 loop is CASSDKTNTEVFF. CDR3 DNA, as far as it was read: TGTGCCAGCAGTGACAAAACAAACACA. This rearrangement joins TRBV13-3 to TRBJ1-1, with D hard to call. The CDR3 is cut off 4 residues early in the read; its end comes from the germline J gene. Per germline, CDR1 NNHDY and CDR2 SYVADS. The V and J ends lost 2 bases and 0 bases respectively, with 5 bases between them. The CDR3 covers 13 residues.

This clone was seen only a few times. The gene symbols are mouse symbols. The sequence runs out 4 residues before the end of the CDR3; the remainder is reconstructed from the germline J gene. The V call is TRBV1, the J call TRBJ2-1, with TRBD2 matching 8 bases. Germline lookup yields CDR1 NSQYPW and CDR2 LRSPGD (reference sequence). The CDR3 totals 17 residues. Germline trimming cut 3 bases from V and 0 bases from J; bases unmatched to any gene: 7. CDR3 loop: CTCSAPRLGSNYAEQFF. The part of the CDR3 DNA that was read is TGCACCTGCAGTGCGCCCCGACTGGGGTCTAACTATGCT. The full variable domain, with the rest looked up from reference TRBV1 and TRBJ2-1, is VTLLEQNPRWRLVPRGQAVNLRCILKNSQYPWMSWYQQDLQKQLQWLFTLRSPGDKEVKSLPGADYLATRVTDTELRLQVANMSQGRTLYCTCSAPRLGSNYAEQFFGPGTRLTVL.

This clone was seen a few times. Here the gene names and germline are mouse. The read is 4 residues too short to cover the CDR3 end, so that end is filled in from the germline J gene. Additional DNA sequences in this sample encode the identical CDR3. This rearrangement joins TRBV13-1 to TRBJ2-2; no clear D gene. This CDR3 has 14 amino acids. Germline CDR1 and CDR2: NSHNY and SYGAGN. V was trimmed by 2 bases and J by 0 bases, leaving 5 bases between them. This CDR3 reads CASSDHTNTGQLYF. Partial CDR3 DNA: TGTGCCAGCAGTGACCACACAAACACCGGG.

With respect to this clone: Germline and genes here are mouse. The read ends 4 residues before the CDR3 terminus; that terminus is restored from the germline J gene. The chain has TRBV19 and TRBJ2-3; 7 nucleotides match TRBD1. V lost 5 bases, J lost 0 bases, and 3 bases stayed unmatched. CDR3 length: 14 residues. Germline V gives CDR1 FNHDT, CDR2 SITEND (reference sequence). CDR3 protein: CASRTGQSAETLYF. The sequenced part of the CDR3 DNA is TGTGCCAGCAGGACGGGACAGAGTGCAGAA.

Comments on this clone: Gene names refer to mouse genes. CDR3 amino acids: CASSQGDEQYF. Partial CDR3 DNA: TGTGCCAGCAGTCAGGGGGAT. The rearrangement links TRBV13-1 to TRBJ2-7, with 7 bases aligning to TRBD1. The CDR3 end is not reached by the read, which stops 4 residues before it; the germline J gene fills it in. The germline CDR1 and CDR2 sequences are NSHNY and SYGAGN. This CDR3 has 11 residues.

As concerns this clone: Mouse names are used for the genes. The read terminates 4 residues ahead of where the CDR3 ends, so the germline J gene completes it. The genes are TRBV13-2 and TRBJ2-2; TRBD2 matches at 7 bases. The CDR3 contains 14 residues. The germline V gene has CDR1 NNHNN and CDR2 SYGAGS (reference sequence). V trimming: 5 bases; J trimming: 4 bases; junction bases outside the gene matches: 5. The CDR3 bases that were read are TGTGCCAGCGGCGTACTGGGGACCACCGGG. This codes for CASGVLGTTG. The full CDR3 protein reads CASGVLGTTGQLYF.

This clone was observed many times. Genes here carry mouse names. The CDR3 end lies 4 residues beyond the end of the read and is filled in from the germline J gene. The V and J genes are TRBV13-1 and TRBJ1-1; 10 bases match TRBD1. The length of the CDR3 is 14 residues. Germline V CDR1 and CDR2: NSHNY, SYGAGN. The chain's CDR3 is CASSDGQGAREVFF. CDR3 DNA, as far as it was read: TGTGCCAGCAGTGATGGACAGGGGGCGCGA.

Remarks on this clone: Gene names are the mouse ones. The CDR3 end falls 4 residues outside the read, so it is completed with the germline J gene. V usage is TRBV1 and J usage is TRBJ1-1, with a possible D match to TRBD1 (6 bases). The CDR3 consists of 14 residues. The V gene's germline CDR1 is NSQYPW and CDR2 LRSPGD (reference sequence). The V gene lost 5 bases and the J gene lost 0 bases, with 10 bases spanning the gap. CDR3 DNA (partial): TGCACCTGCAGTCAGGGGCTTGCAAACACA. Protein sequence: CTCSQGLANT. The entire CDR3 protein reads CTCSQGLANTEVFF.

Comment on this clone: Gene and germline names: mouse. The sequence runs out 4 residues before the end of the CDR3; the remainder is reconstructed from the germline J gene. The sample carries other DNA sequences with the same CDR3. The gene calls are TRBV1 and TRBJ1-2; the match to TRBD1 covers 9 bases. The V gene's germline CDR1 is NSQYPW and CDR2 LRSPGD (reference sequence). The CDR3 contains 16 residues. The V and J ends lost 1 base and 2 bases, in that order; junction bases with no gene match: 5. The CDR3 DNA, read in part, is TGCACCTGCAGTGCAGTACAGGGGGCGCGGAACTCC. It specifies CTCSAVQGARNS. The full-length CDR3 reads as CTCSAVQGARNSDYTF. Complete variable domain (other parts from reference TRBV1 and TRBJ1-2): VTLLEQNPRWRLVPRGQAVNLRCILKNSQYPWMSWYQQDLQKQLQWLFTLRSPGDKEVKSLPGADYLATRVTDTELRLQVANMSQGRTLYCTCSAVQGARNSDYTFGSGTRLLVI.

As regards this clone: The listed genes are named as in mouse. Read data end 4 residues before the CDR3 end; the end is taken from the germline J gene. The rearrangement joins TRBV5 to TRBJ2-5; D is uncertain. This CDR3 contains 13 residues. CDR1 LGHNA and CDR2 YNLKQL come from the germline V gene (reference sequence). Partial CDR3 DNA: TGTGCCAGCAGCCAAGACACCAAAGAC. It is translated as CASSQDTKD. The whole CDR3 region reads CASSQDTKDTQYF.

In its sample, this clone was seen a few times. All gene names here are mouse names. The observed sequence ends 4 residues before the CDR3 terminus, with the missing tail filled in from the germline J gene. The J gene is TRBJ2-5, the V gene TRBV1; 10 bases are shared with TRBD1. The germline gives CDR1 NSQYPW, CDR2 LRSPGD (reference sequence). There are 14 residues in the CDR3. The covered CDR3 bases are TGCACCTGCAGTCGGACAGGGGGGAGGGAC. Its protein product is CTCSRTGGRD. The CDR3, in full, reads CTCSRTGGRDTQYF. The whole variable domain, filled in from reference TRBV1 and TRBJ2-5, reads VTLLEQNPRWRLVPRGQAVNLRCILKNSQYPWMSWYQQDLQKQLQWLFTLRSPGDKEVKSLPGADYLATRVTDTELRLQVANMSQGRTLYCTCSRTGGRDTQYFGPGTRLLVL.

This clone has more than one count but fewer than ten. Gene names follow the mouse nomenclature. The sample holds other DNA sequences that translate to the same CDR3. The CDR3 region is CAWSLGGANTGQLYF. Incomplete CDR3 DNA: TGTGCCTGGAGTCTAGGGGGTGCAAACACCGGG. V and J are TRBV31 and TRBJ2-2, with D perhaps matching TRBD1 (6 bases). Read data end 4 residues before the CDR3 end; the end is taken from the germline J gene. Germline V gene lookup returns CDR1 GKSSPN and CDR2 SITVG. V gave up 0 bases and J gave up 0 bases, with 8 bases separating them. The CDR3 loop spans 15 amino acids.

Of note for this clone: The genes are named according to mouse. The covered CDR3 bases are TGTGCCAGCAGACCCGACTGGGGGGCCTATGCT. It is translated as CASRPDWGAYA. The entire CDR3 protein is CASRPDWGAYAEQFF. The V gene is TRBV13-3, the J gene TRBJ2-1; 10 bases map to TRBD2. Read coverage stops 4 residues before the CDR3 terminus; the germline J gene supplies the remainder. CDR3 length: 15 residues. CDR1 is NNHDY and CDR2 is SYVADS in the germline V gene. The ends lost 5 bases at V and 3 bases at J; junction bases unmatched: 5.